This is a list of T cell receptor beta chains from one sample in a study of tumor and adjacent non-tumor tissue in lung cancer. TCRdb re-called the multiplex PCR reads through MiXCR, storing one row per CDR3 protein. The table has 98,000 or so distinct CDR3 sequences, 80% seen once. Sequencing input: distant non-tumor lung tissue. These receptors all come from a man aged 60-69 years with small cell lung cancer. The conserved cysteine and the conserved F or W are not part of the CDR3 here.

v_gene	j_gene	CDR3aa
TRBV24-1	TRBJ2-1	ATSGFTSGSSYNEQF
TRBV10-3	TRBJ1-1	AISETLEYLSTEAF
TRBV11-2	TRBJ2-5	ASSSIGEETQY
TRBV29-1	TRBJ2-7	SVGATSGSYEQY
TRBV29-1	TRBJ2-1	SVECRDRGYNEQL
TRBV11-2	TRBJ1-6	ASSDDRGLALH
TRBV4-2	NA	GSSQGSFYEQF
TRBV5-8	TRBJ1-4	ASNRTGGAEEKLS
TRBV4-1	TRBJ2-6	ASSIRGGGLGSGANVLT
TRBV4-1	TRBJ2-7	ANSQVKGRGDSYEQY
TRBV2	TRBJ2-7	ASSDQGNHEQY
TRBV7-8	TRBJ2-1	ASSLGGGRVFNEQF
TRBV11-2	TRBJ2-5	ANSLRLAEYKETQY
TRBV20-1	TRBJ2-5	SASKGARETQY
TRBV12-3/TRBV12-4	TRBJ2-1	ASSLSGSGNVEF
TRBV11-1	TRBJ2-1	ASSLALATNNEQL
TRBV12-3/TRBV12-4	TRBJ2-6	VSSLDRGAGANILT
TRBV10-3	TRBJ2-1	AFSDPPGGKDEQF
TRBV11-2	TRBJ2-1	GSSLEAGLVQRF
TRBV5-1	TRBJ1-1	ASSLLENTEAF
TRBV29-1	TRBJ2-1	SVGTRGRLGEQF
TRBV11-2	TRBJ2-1	TSSREGSTALHEQF
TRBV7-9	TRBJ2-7	ASSVYVTRGLYEQY
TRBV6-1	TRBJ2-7	AIGLAGAYEEY